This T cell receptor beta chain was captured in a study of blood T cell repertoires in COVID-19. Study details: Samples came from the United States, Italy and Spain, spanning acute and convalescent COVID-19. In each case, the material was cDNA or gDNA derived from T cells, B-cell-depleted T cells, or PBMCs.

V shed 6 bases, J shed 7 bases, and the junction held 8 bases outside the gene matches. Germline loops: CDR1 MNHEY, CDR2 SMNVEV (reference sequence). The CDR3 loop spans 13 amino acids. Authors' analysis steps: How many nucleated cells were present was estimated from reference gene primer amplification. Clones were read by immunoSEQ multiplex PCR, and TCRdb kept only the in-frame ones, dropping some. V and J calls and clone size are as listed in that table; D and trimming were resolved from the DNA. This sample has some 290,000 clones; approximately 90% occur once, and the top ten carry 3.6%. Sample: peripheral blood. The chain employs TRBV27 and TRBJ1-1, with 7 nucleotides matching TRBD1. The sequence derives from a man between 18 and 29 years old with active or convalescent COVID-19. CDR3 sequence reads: CASSLTNRGEAFF. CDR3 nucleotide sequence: TGTGCCAGCAGCCTTACGAACAGGGGTGAAGCTTTCTTT.